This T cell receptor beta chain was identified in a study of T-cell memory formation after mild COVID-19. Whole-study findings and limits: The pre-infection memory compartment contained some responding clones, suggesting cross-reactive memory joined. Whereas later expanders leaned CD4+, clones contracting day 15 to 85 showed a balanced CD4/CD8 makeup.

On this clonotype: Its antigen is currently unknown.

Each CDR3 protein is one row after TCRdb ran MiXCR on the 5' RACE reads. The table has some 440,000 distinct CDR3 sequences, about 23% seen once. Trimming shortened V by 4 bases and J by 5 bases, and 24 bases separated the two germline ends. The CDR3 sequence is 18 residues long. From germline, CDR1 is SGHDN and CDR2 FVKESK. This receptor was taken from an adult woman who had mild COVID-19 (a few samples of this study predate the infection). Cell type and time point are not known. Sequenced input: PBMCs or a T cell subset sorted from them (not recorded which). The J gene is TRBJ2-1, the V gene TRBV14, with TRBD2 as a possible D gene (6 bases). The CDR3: CASSLSLGGRSVHNEQFF. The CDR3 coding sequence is TGTGCCAGCAGCCTCAGTCTCGGAGGGCGCAGCGTCCACAATGAGCAGTTCTTC.